This T cell receptor beta chain emerged from a study of T cells in Graves' hyperthyroidism and ophthalmopathy. Study-wide results and limits: Model output signaled ophthalmopathy a median about 6.3 months ahead of onset. The blood repertoire included most of the expanded thyroid clonotypes above 0.001.

The source material, RNA transcripts, was used to amplify TCR beta CDR3 regions. First-round RT-PCR with HTBI primers amplified the TCR CDR3 region. In TCRdb, the multiplex PCR reads were re-called with MiXCR into one record per CDR3 protein. The sample carries around 300,000 distinct CDR3 sequences, 11% to 15% recorded once. V lost 2 bases and J lost 2; bases outside the gene matches: 6. The CDR3 contains 15 residues. Germline loops: CDR1 DFQATT, CDR2 SNEGSKA (reference sequence). This clonotype was seen a handful of times. Its target is unknown. PBMCs were obtained from over 8.5 ml fresh peripheral blood.

J is TRBJ2-1 and V is TRBV20-1, with TRBD1 identical over 7 bases. The sample comprised blood. This sequence was found in a woman aged 25 to 45 with Graves' hyperthyroidism. The CDR3 DNA is TGCAGTGCTAGATTAACCGGGACAGCCTACAATGAGCAGTTCTTC. Translation gives CSARLTGTAYNEQFF.